Sequencing of this TCR beta chain was carried out in a study of blood T cell repertoires in COVID-19. Study at large: The study drew acute and convalescent COVID-19 samples from the United States, Italy and Spain.

Profiling relied on immunoSEQ multiplex PCR, and the TCRdb table lists in-frame clones only, not all of them. The table lists about 440,000 clones, 87% of them singletons. The CDR3 covers 14 residues. V gave up 0 bases and J gave up 4 bases, with 9 bases separating them. The germline V gene encodes CDR1 LNHNV and CDR2 YYDKDF (reference sequence). The J gene is TRBJ2-5, the V gene TRBV15; D gene ambiguous. Sequenced input: PBMCs or T cells enriched from blood (not recorded which). The origin of this receptor is a woman aged 18-29 years with acute COVID-19. For the CDR3, the DNA is TGTGCCACCAGCAGAGATCCCTCCCGAGAGACCCAGTACTTC. Translated, it gives CATSRDPSRETQYF.